The rows below give T cell receptor beta chains drawn from one sample of a study of T-cell reconstitution after alpha-beta-depleted transplantation in children. One entry per CDR3 protein, called by TCRdb with MiXCR from the PCR reads. Here the sample spans more than 200,000 distinct CDR3 sequences, roughly 25% being singletons. The source was PBMCs, mostly from graft donor cells, collected 360 days after TCRalphabeta/CD19-depleted stem cell transplant. Receptors originate from a female patient between 2 and 15 years old who had a stem cell transplant for congenital amegakaryocytic thrombocytopenia, so the T cells may come from the graft donor. CDR3s include the opening cysteine and the closing phenylalanine or tryptophan. Fields, in order: V gene, J gene, clone size, D gene, CDR3 DNA, CDR3 protein. A D gene is named only where the DNA matches it firmly. The size entry is marked missing in some rows and otherwise reads once, few, many or a size class.

V gene: TRBV12-3/TRBV12-4; J gene: TRBJ2-1; clone size: NA; D gene: TRBD1; CDR3 DNA: TGTGCCAGCAGAACCGGGACAGGGGCCTACAATGAGCAGTTCTTC; CDR3 protein: CASRTGTGAYNEQFF
V gene: TRBV5-1; J gene: TRBJ1-3; clone size: NA; D gene: NA; CDR3 DNA: TGCGCCAGCAGCTCTGGATCTACTGGAAACACCATATATTTT; CDR3 protein: CASSSGSTGNTIYF
V gene: TRBV9; J gene: TRBJ2-5; clone size: NA; D gene: NA; CDR3 DNA: TGTGCCAGCAGCGTAGGGCCGGTGGAGACCCAGTACTTC; CDR3 protein: CASSVGPVETQYF
V gene: TRBV7-9; J gene: TRBJ1-5; clone size: once; D gene: NA; CDR3 DNA: TGTGCCAGCAGCCCTCAGGGAGGCCAGCCCCAGCATTTT; CDR3 protein: CASSPQGGQPQHF
V gene: TRBV12-3/TRBV12-4; J gene: TRBJ1-2; clone size: many; D gene: TRBD1; CDR3 DNA: TGTGCCAGCAGCCCTGGGACAGGGCGTCTCTATGGCTACACCTTC; CDR3 protein: CASSPGTGRLYGYTF
V gene: TRBV5-1; J gene: TRBJ2-1; clone size: NA; D gene: TRBD2; CDR3 DNA: TGCGCCAGCAGCTTCATAGCTAGCGGGGGAGGCGACGAGCAGTTCTTC; CDR3 protein: CASSFIASGGGDEQFF
V gene: TRBV7-2; J gene: TRBJ2-2; clone size: NA; D gene: NA; CDR3 DNA: TGTGCCAGCAGCTTACAGGAGAACACCGGGGAGCTGTTTTTT; CDR3 protein: CASSLQENTGELFF
V gene: TRBV12-3/TRBV12-4; J gene: TRBJ2-1; clone size: few; D gene: TRBD2; CDR3 DNA: TGTGCCAGCAGTTTATCTAGCGGGGGGAATGAGCAGTTCTTC; CDR3 protein: CASSLSSGGNEQFF
V gene: TRBV20-1; J gene: TRBJ1-1; clone size: NA; D gene: NA; CDR3 DNA: TGCAGTGCTAGGGACCCCAAGGGGAGACGGGCTAACACTGAAGCTTTCTTT; CDR3 protein: CSARDPKGRRANTEAFF
V gene: TRBV4-1; J gene: TRBJ2-7; clone size: NA; D gene: TRBD2; CDR3 DNA: TGCGCCAGCAGCCGGTCGGCCACTAGCGGGAGCCTCTACGAGCAGTACTTC; CDR3 protein: CASSRSATSGSLYEQYF
V gene: TRBV10-3; J gene: TRBJ2-5; clone size: few; D gene: TRBD2; CDR3 DNA: TGTGCCCCCGGACTAGCCATCCAAGAGACCCAGTACTTC; CDR3 protein: CAPGLAIQETQYF
V gene: TRBV11-3; J gene: TRBJ2-5; clone size: many; D gene: TRBD2; CDR3 DNA: TGTGCCAGCAGCCCGGGACTAGCGGGCCAAGAGACCCAGTACTTC; CDR3 protein: CASSPGLAGQETQYF
V gene: TRBV20-1; J gene: TRBJ2-3; clone size: many; D gene: NA; CDR3 DNA: TGCAGTGCTAGAGATTCACCTAGGACAGATACGCAGTATTTT; CDR3 protein: CSARDSPRTDTQYF
V gene: TRBV7-2; J gene: TRBJ2-5; clone size: few; D gene: NA; CDR3 DNA: TGTGCCAGCAGCTCCTTGTACCAAGAGACCCAGTACTTC; CDR3 protein: CASSSLYQETQYF
V gene: TRBV3-1; J gene: TRBJ1-4; clone size: NA; D gene: NA; CDR3 DNA: TGTGCCAGCAGCCGGCAACACCAAAAACTGTTTTTT; CDR3 protein: CASSRQHQKLFF
V gene: TRBV20-1; J gene: TRBJ2-7; clone size: NA; D gene: TRBD2; CDR3 DNA: TGCAGTGCTTCGGGCGGGGGGGACCGAGCCTACGAGCAGTACTTC; CDR3 protein: CSASGGGDRAYEQYF
V gene: TRBV6-1; J gene: TRBJ1-5; clone size: NA; D gene: NA; CDR3 DNA: TGTGCCAGCAGTGAAGCTAGTGGGGGGCTCGGTCAGCCCCAGCATTTT; CDR3 protein: CASSEASGGLGQPQHF
V gene: TRBV7-8; J gene: TRBJ1-3; clone size: NA; D gene: NA; CDR3 DNA: TGTGCCAGCAGGGGCCTGTCGAAAGGAAACACCATATATTTT; CDR3 protein: CASRGLSKGNTIYF
V gene: TRBV10-2; J gene: TRBJ2-1; clone size: NA; D gene: NA; CDR3 DNA: TGCGCCAGCAAAACCACTAGCTCCTACAATGAGCAGTTCTTC; CDR3 protein: CASKTTSSYNEQFF
V gene: TRBV19; J gene: TRBJ2-5; clone size: few; D gene: NA; CDR3 DNA: TGTGCCAGCGCGGCGGTCAGGTCCTCCCAAGAGACCCAGTACTTC; CDR3 protein: CASAAVRSSQETQYF
V gene: TRBV4-1; J gene: TRBJ2-1; clone size: few; D gene: NA; CDR3 DNA: TGCGCCAGCAGCCATAGGGAAGTGCAGTTCTTC; CDR3 protein: CASSHREVQFF
V gene: TRBV7-2; J gene: TRBJ2-7; clone size: NA; D gene: NA; CDR3 DNA: TGTGCCAGCAGCTTAGAAGGGGGTTACTACGAGCAGTACTTC; CDR3 protein: CASSLEGGYYEQYF
V gene: TRBV12-5; J gene: TRBJ1-1; clone size: many; D gene: NA; CDR3 DNA: TGTGCTAGTCCTAGAGTGTGGGAGGAGGATGAAGCTTTCTTT; CDR3 protein: CASPRVWEEDEAFF
V gene: TRBV2; J gene: TRBJ2-1; clone size: many; D gene: NA; CDR3 DNA: TGTGCCAGCAGCCCTCCTTTGGAGACCTACAATGAGCAGTTCTTC; CDR3 protein: CASSPPLETYNEQFF
V gene: TRBV12-3/TRBV12-4; J gene: TRBJ2-1; clone size: few; D gene: TRBD2; CDR3 DNA: TGTGCCAGCAGTTCCCCCCGGGGCGGCGGGGGGGCAAATGAGCAGTTCTTC; CDR3 protein: CASSSPRGGGGANEQFF
V gene: TRBV20-1; J gene: TRBJ2-7; clone size: once; D gene: TRBD1; CDR3 DNA: TGCAGTGCTAGACCACAGGGGAAGCAGTACTTC; CDR3 protein: CSARPQGKQYF
V gene: TRBV5-1; J gene: TRBJ2-1; clone size: NA; D gene: NA; CDR3 DNA: TGCGCCAGCAGCTCCTCAGGGACCTTGTACAATGAGCAGTTCTTC; CDR3 protein: CASSSSGTLYNEQFF
V gene: TRBV29-1; J gene: TRBJ2-7; clone size: many; D gene: TRBD1; CDR3 DNA: TGCAGCGTTAGAAGGGGACAGGGCTCCTACGAGCAGTACTTC; CDR3 protein: CSVRRGQGSYEQYF
V gene: TRBV7-8; J gene: TRBJ2-5; clone size: few; D gene: TRBD1; CDR3 DNA: TGTGCCAGCAGCGCTGACAGGGGCAAGACCCAGTACTTC; CDR3 protein: CASSADRGKTQYF